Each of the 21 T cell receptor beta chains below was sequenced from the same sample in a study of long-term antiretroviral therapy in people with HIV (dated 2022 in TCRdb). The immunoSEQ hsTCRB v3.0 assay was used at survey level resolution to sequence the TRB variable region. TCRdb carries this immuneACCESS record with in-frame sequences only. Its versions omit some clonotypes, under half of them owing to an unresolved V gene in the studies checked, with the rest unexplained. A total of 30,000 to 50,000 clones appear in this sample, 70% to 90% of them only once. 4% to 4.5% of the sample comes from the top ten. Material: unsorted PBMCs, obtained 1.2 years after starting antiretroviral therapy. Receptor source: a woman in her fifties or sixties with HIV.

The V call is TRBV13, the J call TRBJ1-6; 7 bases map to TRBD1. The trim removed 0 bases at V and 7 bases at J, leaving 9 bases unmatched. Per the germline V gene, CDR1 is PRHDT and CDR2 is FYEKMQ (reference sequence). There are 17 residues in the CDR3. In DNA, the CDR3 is TGTGCCAGCAGCTTAGGTTTTAGGGGGACAGAAAATTCACCCCTCCACTTT. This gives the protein CASSLGFRGTENSPLHF. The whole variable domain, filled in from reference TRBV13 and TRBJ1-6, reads AAGVIQSPRHLIKEKRETATLKCYPIPRHDTVYWYQQGPGQDPQFLISFYEKMQSDKGSIPDRFSAQQFSDYHSELNMSSLELGDSALYFCASSLGFRGTENSPLHFGNGTRLTVT.

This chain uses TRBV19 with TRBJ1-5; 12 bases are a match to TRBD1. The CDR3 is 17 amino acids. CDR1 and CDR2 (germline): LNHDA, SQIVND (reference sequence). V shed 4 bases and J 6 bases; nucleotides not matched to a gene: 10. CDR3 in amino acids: CASSTPPGQGASQPQHF. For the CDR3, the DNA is TGTGCCAGTAGTACACCTCCGGGACAGGGGGCTAGTCAGCCCCAGCATTTT.

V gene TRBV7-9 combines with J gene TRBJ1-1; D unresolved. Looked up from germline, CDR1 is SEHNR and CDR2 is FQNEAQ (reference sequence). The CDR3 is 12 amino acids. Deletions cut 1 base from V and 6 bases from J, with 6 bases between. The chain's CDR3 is CASSLEGSEAFF. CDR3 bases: TGTGCCAGCAGCTTAGAGGGCTCTGAAGCTTTCTTT.

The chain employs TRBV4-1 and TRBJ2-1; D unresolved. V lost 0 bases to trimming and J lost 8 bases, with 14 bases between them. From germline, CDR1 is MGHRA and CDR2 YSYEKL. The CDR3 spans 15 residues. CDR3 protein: CASSQDPRSNYEQFF. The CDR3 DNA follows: TGCGCCAGCAGCCAAGATCCGCGGTCTAACTATGAGCAGTTCTTC.

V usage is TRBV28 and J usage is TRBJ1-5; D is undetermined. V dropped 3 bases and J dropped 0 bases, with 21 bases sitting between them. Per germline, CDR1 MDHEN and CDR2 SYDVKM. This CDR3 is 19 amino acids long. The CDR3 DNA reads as TGTGCCAGCAGTTTGGGCGGAGGTCTTCATTTTGATAGCAATCAGCCCCAGCATTTT. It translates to CASSLGGGLHFDSNQPQHF.

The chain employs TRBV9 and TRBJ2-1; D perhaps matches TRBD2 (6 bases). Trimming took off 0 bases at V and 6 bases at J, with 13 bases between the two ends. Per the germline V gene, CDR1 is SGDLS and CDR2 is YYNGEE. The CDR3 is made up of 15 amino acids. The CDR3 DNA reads TGTGCCAGCAGCGTAGAGGTTGGAGGGTCCAATGAGCAGTTCTTC. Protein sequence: CASSVEVGGSNEQFF.

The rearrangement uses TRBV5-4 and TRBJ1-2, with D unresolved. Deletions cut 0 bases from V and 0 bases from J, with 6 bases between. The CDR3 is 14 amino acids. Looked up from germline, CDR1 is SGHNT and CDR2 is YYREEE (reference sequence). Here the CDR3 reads CASSLDGPNYGYTF. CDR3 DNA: TGTGCCAGCAGCTTGGACGGACCTAACTATGGCTACACCTTC.

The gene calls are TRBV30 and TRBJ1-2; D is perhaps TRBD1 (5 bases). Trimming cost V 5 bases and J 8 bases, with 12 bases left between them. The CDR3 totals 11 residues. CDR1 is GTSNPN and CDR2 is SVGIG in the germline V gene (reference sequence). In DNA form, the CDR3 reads TGTGCCTGGTCTGGGGCCCGGGGCTACACCTTC. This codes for CAWSGARGYTF. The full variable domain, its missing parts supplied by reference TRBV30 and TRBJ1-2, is SQTIHQWPATLVQPVGSPLSLECTVEGTSNPNLYWYRQAAGRGLQLLFYSVGIGQISSEVPQNLSASRPQDRQFILSSKKLLLSDSGFYLCAWSGARGYTFGSGTRLTVV.

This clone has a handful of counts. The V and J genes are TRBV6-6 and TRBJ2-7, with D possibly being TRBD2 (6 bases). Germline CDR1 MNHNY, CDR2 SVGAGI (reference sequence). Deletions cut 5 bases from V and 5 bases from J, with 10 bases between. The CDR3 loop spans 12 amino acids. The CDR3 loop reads CASSKGLDEQYF. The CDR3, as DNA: TGTGCCAGCAGTAAGGGACTGGACGAGCAGTACTTC.

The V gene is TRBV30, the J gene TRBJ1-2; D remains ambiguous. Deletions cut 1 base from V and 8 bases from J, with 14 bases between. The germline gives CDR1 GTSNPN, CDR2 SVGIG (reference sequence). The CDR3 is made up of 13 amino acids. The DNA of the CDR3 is TGTGCCTGGAGTGGTGACGGCTTTGGCGGCTACACCTTC. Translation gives CAWSGDGFGGYTF.

The DNA of the CDR3 is TGTGCCAGCACTCTCTTCGATTTGAACACTGAAGCTTTCTTT. It translates to CASTLFDLNTEAFF. The chain recombines TRBV9 with TRBJ1-1, with D uncertain. The germline V gene encodes CDR1 SGDLS and CDR2 YYNGEE. The V end lost 6 bases, the J end lost 0 bases, and 12 bases lay between the germline ends. The CDR3 totals 14 residues. The entire variable domain, with the rest obtained from reference TRBV9 and TRBJ1-1, is as follows: DSGVTQTPKHLITATGQRVTLRCSPRSGDLSVYWYQQSLDQGLQFLIQYYNGEERAKGNILERFSAQQFPDLHSELNLSSLELGDSALYFCASTLFDLNTEAFFGQGTRLTVV.

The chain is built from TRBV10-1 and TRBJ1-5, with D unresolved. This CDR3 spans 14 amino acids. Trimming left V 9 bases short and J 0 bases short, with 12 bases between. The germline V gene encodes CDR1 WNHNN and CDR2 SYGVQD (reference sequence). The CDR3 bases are TGCGCCAGGGAGAGGAGGCATAGCAATCAGCCCCAGCATTTT. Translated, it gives CARERRHSNQPQHF.

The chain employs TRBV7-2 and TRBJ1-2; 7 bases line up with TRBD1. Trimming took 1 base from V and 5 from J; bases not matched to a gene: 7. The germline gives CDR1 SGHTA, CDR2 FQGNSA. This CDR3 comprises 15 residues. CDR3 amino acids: CASSLGYRGGYGYTF. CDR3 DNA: TGTGCCAGCAGCTTAGGCTACAGGGGAGGTTATGGCTACACCTTC.

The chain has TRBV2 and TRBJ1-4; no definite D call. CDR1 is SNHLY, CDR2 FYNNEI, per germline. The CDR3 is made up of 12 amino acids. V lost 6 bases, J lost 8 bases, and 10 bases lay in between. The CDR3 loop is CASSPTREKLFF. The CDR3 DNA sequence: TGTGCCAGCAGCCCGACGAGGGAAAAACTGTTTTTT.

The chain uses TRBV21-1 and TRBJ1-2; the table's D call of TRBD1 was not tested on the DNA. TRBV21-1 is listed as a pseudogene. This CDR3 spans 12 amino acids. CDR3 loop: CASPHPNYGYTF. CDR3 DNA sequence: TGTGCCAGCCCCCATCCCAACTATGGCTACACCTTC.

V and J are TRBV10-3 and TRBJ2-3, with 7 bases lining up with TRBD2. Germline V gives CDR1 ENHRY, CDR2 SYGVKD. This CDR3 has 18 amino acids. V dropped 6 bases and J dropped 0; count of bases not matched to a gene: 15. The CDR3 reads CAISAPLGERGSTDTQYF. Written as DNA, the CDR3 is TGTGCCATCAGCGCCCCCCTTGGGGAGCGGGGAAGCACAGATACGCAGTATTTT.

CDR3 amino acids: CASSLVGSTDTQYF. As DNA, the CDR3 is TGTGCCAGCAGCTTAGTAGGCAGCACAGATACGCAGTATTTT. This chain connects TRBV7-2 to TRBJ2-3, with unresolved D. Germline V gives CDR1 SGHTA, CDR2 FQGNSA. The CDR3 spans 14 residues. Trimming cost V 1 base and J 0 bases, with 5 bases left between them.

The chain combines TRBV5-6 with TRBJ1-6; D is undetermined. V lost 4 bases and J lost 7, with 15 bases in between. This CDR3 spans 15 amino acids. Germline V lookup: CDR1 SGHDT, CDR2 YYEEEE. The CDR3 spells CASSRVGGRNSPLHF. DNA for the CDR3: TGTGCCAGCAGCCGAGTTGGAGGGAGGAATTCACCCCTCCACTTT. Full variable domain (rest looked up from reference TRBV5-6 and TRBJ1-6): DAGVTQSPTHLIKTRGQQVTLRCSPKSGHDTVSWYQQALGQGPQFIFQYYEEEERQRGNFPDRFSGHQFPNYSSELNVNALLLGDSALYLCASSRVGGRNSPLHFGNGTRLTVT.

This chain's CDR3 is CASGLVQGAGGYTF. The CDR3 DNA reads TGTGCTAGTGGTTTGGTACAGGGGGCCGGGGGCTACACCTTC. The V call is TRBV12-5, the J call TRBJ1-2; TRBD1 aligns across 9 bases. The CDR3 covers 14 residues. The V segment lost 0 bases and the J segment 8 bases; nucleotides outside the gene matches: 4. Germline values: CDR1 LGHNT, CDR2 FRNRAP.

CDR3 DNA sequence: TGTGCCACCAGCAGACAAAGTCAACTAGGCACAGATACGCAGTATTTT. Protein: CATSRQSQLGTDTQYF. This rearrangement joins TRBV15 to TRBJ2-3; a possible D gene is TRBD2 (5 bases). V was cut by 2 bases and J by 1 base, with 13 bases left in between. Germline-derived CDR1 and CDR2 are LNHNV and YYDKDF (reference sequence). This CDR3 has 16 amino acids.

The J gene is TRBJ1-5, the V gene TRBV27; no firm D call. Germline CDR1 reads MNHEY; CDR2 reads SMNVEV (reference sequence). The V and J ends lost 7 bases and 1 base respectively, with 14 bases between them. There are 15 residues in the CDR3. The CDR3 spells CASKLSRESNQPQHF. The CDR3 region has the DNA TGTGCCAGCAAATTATCAAGGGAAAGCAATCAGCCCCAGCATTTT.